This T cell receptor beta chain was sequenced in a study of blood T cell repertoires in COVID-19 (dated by TCRdb to 2018 to 2021). The study in broad terms: Samples covering the acute and convalescent phases of COVID-19 were provided by collaborators in the United States, Italy and Spain. The samples were drawn from two sources: the first 160 participants of the ongoing ImmuneRACE study, and 1,000 to 1,500 subjects contributed by 6 global collaborators. Where available, HLA class I and class II types were obtained from metadata supplied by the sample provider rather than from assay-based typing. The repertoires were made available in a free public database intended to serve as a resource for research on the immune response to SARS-CoV-2. Sample metadata almost always included a de-identified subject ID, COVID-19 status, age in years and sex. The dataset comprised deeply sampled blood TCRbeta repertoires from subjects exposed to, actively infected with, or recovered from COVID-19. The material from the prospective study consisted of cDNA or gDNA derived from T cells, B-cell-depleted T cells, or PBMCs.

TCRbeta CDR3 regions were amplified from genomic DNA using the immunoSEQ Assay, a bias-controlled multiplex PCR. In the source study's methods: The number of nucleated cells in each sample was estimated from the amplification of reference gene primers within the assay. To quantify the absolute abundance of each unique TCRbeta CDR3 rearrangement, sequence reads were collapsed and filtered. Productive Simpson clonality was computed per sample as the square root of Simpson's diversity index over productive rearrangements. In its TCRdb copy, this immuneACCESS table keeps in-frame sequences only and misses some clones. Where compared with another copy, unresolved V genes explain less than half of these, and the others have no known cause. V and J calls and clone size are given by that table; D and trimming were obtained from the DNA. Present in this sample are around 47,000 clones, about four fifths of which were seen just once. Under 7% of the sample belongs to the ten largest clones.

Overall results and qualifications from the work: How much clinical and demographic metadata was included differed by source and by participant, and the metadata was provided uncurated.

The germline V gene gives CDR1 as MNHEY and CDR2 as SVGEGT. Here V drops 5 bases and J drops 3 bases, and the junction holds 5 bases not matched to any gene. The CDR3 holds 14 amino acids from the cysteine to the phenylalanine. CDR3 DNA is the only sequence kept; it has 42 bases, read in frame from the first base. The collaborating institutions used their own protocols to collect whole blood in K2EDTA tubes. Collaborator samples were shipped for TCRbeta analysis as frozen whole blood, isolated PBMCs, or DNA extracted from either sample type. In regard to this clone: Its antigen target is currently unknown. No base quality values were provided; no much bigger clone lies one nucleotide off.

Sequenced input: peripheral blood. Recombination joined TRBV6-2 or TRBV6-3 with TRBJ2-3; 7 middle bases align to TRBD2. The receptor was isolated from a man in his 70s with active COVID-19. The sequenced DNA: TGTGCCAGCAGTGCCACTAGCGCGACAGATACGCAGTATTTT. Its product reads: CASSATSATDTQYF.